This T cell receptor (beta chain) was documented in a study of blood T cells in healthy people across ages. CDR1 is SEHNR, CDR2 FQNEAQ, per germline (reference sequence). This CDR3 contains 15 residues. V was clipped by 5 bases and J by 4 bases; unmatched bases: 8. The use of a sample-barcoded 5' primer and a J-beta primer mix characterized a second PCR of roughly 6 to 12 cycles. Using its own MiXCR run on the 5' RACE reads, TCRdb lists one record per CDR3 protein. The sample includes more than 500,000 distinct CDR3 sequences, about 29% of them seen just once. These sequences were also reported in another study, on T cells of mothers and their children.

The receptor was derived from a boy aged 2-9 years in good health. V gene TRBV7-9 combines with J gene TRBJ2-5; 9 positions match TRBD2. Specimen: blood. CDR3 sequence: CASSTRLADPETQYF. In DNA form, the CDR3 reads TGTGCCAGCAGCACGCGACTAGCGGATCCAGAGACCCAGTACTTC.